This T cell receptor (beta chain) was sequenced during a study of blood T cells in healthy people across ages. The study, taken as a whole, reports: Roughly linear age-related decline in beta diversity appeared, significant by age 40. Diversity figures derived from one million T cells were judged to underestimate the true value.

This clonotype was found a few times. Its antigen is not identified. The CDR3 has 17 amino acids. J gave up 0 bases and V 5 bases, and 6 bases lay outside the gene matches. The use of a sample-barcoded 5' primer and a J-beta primer mix characterized a second PCR of roughly 7 to 11 cycles. All cDNA molecules were each tagged by a template-switch adaptor with 12 random nucleotides. TCRdb passed the 5' RACE reads through MiXCR, listing each CDR3 protein once. The sample comprises 1,300,000 or so distinct CDR3 sequences, roughly 59% of which are singletons, and about 6.3% rests with the top ten. The study isolated at least 7 million PBMCs from each sample.

The rearrangement joins TRBV12-3 or TRBV12-4 to TRBJ2-7; 14 nucleotides agree with TRBD2. The origin of this receptor is a man younger than 35 in good health. Material: blood. CDR3 residues: CASSNPGLAGDSYEQYF. CDR3 DNA sequence: TGTGCCAGCAGTAACCCGGGACTAGCGGGAGACTCCTACGAGCAGTACTTC.